The 21 T cell receptor beta chains listed next were all sequenced from one sample in a study of cytomegalovirus exposure and HLA in healthy donors. PCR employed 60 Vbeta and 13 Jbeta primers. TCRdb's table, derived via immunoSEQ multiplex PCR, lists solely in-frame clones and lacks some. The sample has about 200,000 clones. The specimen sequenced was PBMCs. The receptors were sampled from a man aged 25-45 years in good health and CMV-seronegative.

This sequence joins TRBV19 and TRBJ1-4; D ambiguous. CDR1 is LNHDA, CDR2 SQIVND, per germline (reference sequence). The length of the CDR3 is 15 residues. V was cut by 8 bases and J by 7 bases, with 20 bases left in between. CDR3 nucleotide sequence: TGTGCCAGTGGGGAGGGAAGGGCGATAGTTGAAAAACTGTTTTTT. This gives the protein CASGEGRAIVEKLFF.

The V and J genes are TRBV6-6 and TRBJ2-7, with a weak D call TRBD2 (6 bases). CDR1 and CDR2 (germline): MNHNY, SVGAGI (reference sequence). V shed 6 bases and J shed 7 bases, with 16 bases lying between them. The CDR3 has 13 residues. Here the CDR3 reads CASSPGTPGEQYF. The CDR3, as DNA: TGTGCCAGCAGCCCTGGGACTCCCGGAGAGCAGTACTTC.

This sequence joins TRBV12-1 and TRBJ2-2; whether TRBD1, the table's D call, matches the DNA was not checked. TRBV12-1 is annotated as a pseudogene. This CDR3 spans 19 amino acids. The CDR3 protein is CASSQTTGAVNRNTGELFF. CDR3 in DNA: TGTGCCAGCAGCCAGACGACAGGGGCGGTTAATAGAAACACCGGGGAGCTGTTTTTT.

Of note for this clone: Germline and junction disagree at one end, which may indicate a read error. The chain joins TRBV4-2 to TRBJ2-7; maybe TRBD1 (5 bases). The length of the CDR3 is 17 residues. Germline CDR1 LGHNA, CDR2 YNFKEQ. DNA for the CDR3: TGTGCCAGCAGTCAAGATCTTGGGGCGCGGTGGGTCTACGAGCAGTACTTC. Protein sequence: CASSQDLGARWVYEQYF.

The V call is TRBV5-4, the J call TRBJ1-1, with D possibly matching TRBD1 (6 bases). CDR1 is SGHNT and CDR2 is YYREEE in the germline V gene (reference sequence). This CDR3 contains 15 residues. V dropped 3 bases and J dropped 5 bases, with 17 bases sitting between them. CDR3 coding DNA: TGTGCCAGCAGCTACCTAGGGGGGGGAGGGACTGAAGCTTTCTTT. It specifies CASSYLGGGGTEAFF.

The J gene is TRBJ1-3, the V gene TRBV5-4; the D is unclear. This CDR3 has 16 residues. In germline, CDR1 is SGHNT, CDR2 YYREEE (reference sequence). Trimming took 2 bases from V and 0 from J, leaving 12 bases between them. Here the CDR3 reads CASSFSLASSGNTIYF. CDR3 in DNA: TGTGCCAGCAGCTTTTCGCTGGCAAGCTCTGGAAACACCATATATTTT.

This chain uses TRBV29-1 with TRBJ1-4, with 8 bases lining up with TRBD1. The CDR3 has 15 amino acids. Germline CDR1 SQVTM, CDR2 ANQGSEA. V dropped 5 bases and J dropped 4; count of bases not matched to a gene: 9. The CDR3 loop is CSVQDRAILNEKLFF. CDR3 in DNA: TGCAGCGTTCAGGACAGGGCTATCCTTAATGAAAAACTGTTTTTT.

The V and J genes are TRBV5-1 and TRBJ2-3, with 8 bases that match TRBD2. Germline V CDR1 and CDR2: SGHRS, YFSETQ. J was trimmed by 3 bases and V by 1 base; bases with no gene match: 7. CDR3 length: 16 amino acids. The CDR3 DNA reads TGCGCCAGCAGCTTGCCTGCGGGAGGTCCGACAGATACGCAGTATTTT. Translation gives CASSLPAGGPTDTQYF.

The rearrangement links TRBV6-1 to TRBJ1-3, with 8 bases that match TRBD1. Germline CDR1 and CDR2: MNHNS and SASEGT. After removal of 5 bases from V and 2 bases from J, the junction contained 2 bases not matched to a gene. The CDR3 covers 14 residues. CDR3 sequence: CASSLTGAGNTIYF. DNA of the CDR3: TGTGCCAGCAGTTTGACAGGGGCTGGAAACACCATATATTTT.

V usage is TRBV10-3 and J usage is TRBJ2-5; D remains ambiguous. The germline V gene encodes CDR1 ENHRY and CDR2 SYGVKD. The CDR3 has 13 residues. V lost 6 bases to trimming and J lost 9 bases, with 17 bases between them. CDR3 nucleotide sequence: TGTGCCATCAGGGCCCTGGGTGCTGAGGCCCAGTACTTC. Protein product: CAIRALGAEAQYF.

Points on this clone: In the same sample, other DNA sequences code for this CDR3. V is TRBV27 and J is TRBJ2-7; no reliable D call. The germline V and J ends were trimmed by 2 bases and 3 bases, with 8 bases remaining between them. Looked up from germline, CDR1 is MNHEY and CDR2 is SMNVEV (reference sequence). The CDR3 runs to 13 residues. CDR3 amino acids: CASSLGTGYEQYF. The CDR3 DNA is TGTGCCAGCAGTTTAGGCACGGGCTACGAGCAGTACTTC.

The CDR3: CASSEAGGPNTGELFF. As DNA, the CDR3 is TGCGCCAGCAGTGAGGCGGGGGGTCCGAACACCGGGGAGCTGTTTTTT. The chain links TRBV10-1 to TRBJ2-2, with 8 positions matching TRBD2. V dropped 2 bases and J dropped 0; count of bases not matched to a gene: 2. Looked up from germline, CDR1 is WNHNN and CDR2 is SYGVQD (reference sequence). The CDR3 sequence is 16 residues long.

The chain couples TRBV7-2 to TRBJ1-3; 12 positions agree with TRBD1. V was pared by 5 bases and J by 3 bases, with 5 bases of the junction left unmatched. This CDR3 has 16 residues. The germline CDR1 and CDR2 sequences are SGHTA and FQGNSA. The DNA for the CDR3 is TGTGCCAGCAGCCTGGGACAGGGGGCGTTTGGAAACACCATATATTTT. Protein sequence: CASSLGQGAFGNTIYF.

This CDR3 is CASSWGQGTDTQYF. CDR3 DNA: TGTGCCAGCAGTTGGGGGCAGGGCACAGATACGCAGTATTTT. The chain combines TRBV6-6 with TRBJ2-3; D may be TRBD1 (6 bases). V was shortened by 4 bases and J by 1 base, with 9 bases between the two germline ends. This CDR3 contains 14 residues. Germline V CDR1 and CDR2: MNHNY, SVGAGI (reference sequence).

The chain has TRBV2 and TRBJ2-7, with D perhaps matching TRBD1 (5 bases). The CDR3 has 12 residues. From germline, CDR1 is SNHLY and CDR2 FYNNEI. V was clipped by 7 bases and J by 3 bases, with 10 bases between them. CDR3 protein: CASTQGVYEQYF. The CDR3 region has the DNA TGTGCCAGCACCCAAGGGGTCTACGAGCAGTACTTC.

This rearrangement joins TRBV6-1 to TRBJ1-1; 8 positions agree with TRBD1. Germline CDR1 is MNHNS and CDR2 is SASEGT. V lost 6 bases, J lost 5 bases, and 8 bases stayed unmatched. The CDR3 covers 14 residues. The CDR3, as DNA: TGTGCCAGCAGCAGTGGACAGGGTAGGACTGAAGCTTTCTTT. Translating it yields CASSSGQGRTEAFF.

The rearrangement uses TRBV6-5 and TRBJ2-5, with D possibly being TRBD1 (6 bases). Near its end, the DNA agrees better with TRBJ2-7, so the J call may be wrong. The CDR3 is made up of 15 amino acids. CDR1 MNHEY and CDR2 SVGAGI come from the germline V gene. In DNA form, the CDR3 reads TGTGCCAGCAGCCCCGGGACAACGCTGTCCTACGAGCAGTACTTC. Translated: CASSPGTTLSYEQYF.

The rearrangement uses TRBV5-1 and TRBJ2-5, with D possibly TRBD2 on 7 matching bases. Deletions cut 0 bases from V and 2 bases from J, with 20 bases between. Germline lookup yields CDR1 SGHRS and CDR2 YFSETQ. The CDR3 is 18 residues long. The CDR3 here is CASSLVGGGRAQQETQYF. CDR3 nucleotide sequence: TGCGCCAGCAGCTTGGTAGGGGGGGGACGTGCCCAGCAAGAGACCCAGTACTTC.

V and J are TRBV7-8 and TRBJ2-5; D perhaps matches TRBD2 (6 bases). Germline CDR1 and CDR2: SGHVS and FQNEAQ. The CDR3 spans 14 residues. Trimming pared 5 bases from V and 5 bases from J, leaving 15 bases between. The DNA for the CDR3 is TGTGCCAGCAGCAGCTATCGGGAGCACGAGACCCAGTACTTC. It codes for CASSSYREHETQYF.

The V gene is TRBV27, the J gene TRBJ2-6, with D possibly TRBD2 on 5 matching bases. The V end lost 6 bases, the J end lost 6 bases, and 21 bases lay between the germline ends. Germline CDR1 reads MNHEY; CDR2 reads SMNVEV (reference sequence). The CDR3 extends over 17 amino acids. The CDR3 DNA reads as TGTGCCAGCAGCCTAATTTTCAGGAGGAGTCCGGCCAACGTCCTGACTTTC. It yields the protein CASSLIFRRSPANVLTF.

The rearrangement links TRBV7-6 to TRBJ1-6; TRBD1 agrees at 8 bases. Germline V gives CDR1 SGHVS, CDR2 FNYEAQ. The CDR3 loop spans 14 amino acids. Germline trimming cut 5 bases from V and 7 bases from J; bases unmatched to any gene: 4. The DNA for the CDR3 is TGTGCCAGCAGCCGGACAGGGACCAATTCACCCCTCCACTTT. As protein: CASSRTGTNSPLHF.